The present entry profiles one TCR beta chain with its context. Its antigen is not identified. The data belong to a study of cytomegalovirus exposure and HLA in healthy donors. Trimming shortened V by 6 bases and J by 1 base, and 3 bases separated the two germline ends. The CDR3 spans 11 residues. Germline V gives CDR1 MNHEY, CDR2 SVGAGI. Whole-study findings and limits: Through in vitro validation, a few CMV-associated chains were shown to be specific for CMV antigens.

Assay used: immunoSEQ multiplex PCR; TCRdb lists only in-frame clones, some missing. The data contain 65,000 to 95,000 clones, 90% to 95% of them singletons. Sequenced input: PBMCs. The sequence came from a man aged 18 to 29 in good health and CMV-seronegative. The V and J genes are TRBV6-5 and TRBJ1-1; D is unresolved. In DNA form, the CDR3 reads TGTGCCAGCAGCAAGAACACTGAAGCTTTCTTT. It is translated as CASSKNTEAFF.